The 20 T cell receptor beta chains below were found in one sample sequenced in a study of blood T cells in healthy people across ages. With a J-beta primer mix and a sample-barcoded 5' primer, a second PCR ran about 6 to 11 cycles. Each CDR3 protein gets one entry after TCRdb re-called the 5' RACE reads with MiXCR. The data contain about 570,000 distinct CDR3 sequences, about 25% of them seen just once; the ten biggest clones take up around 18%. The sequenced sample was blood. The source is a woman between 65 and 79 years old in good health.

This clonotype was seen only a few times. The rearrangement uses TRBV19 and TRBJ1-4, with D unclear. The CDR3 is 14 residues long. Germline CDR1 and CDR2: LNHDA and SQIVND (reference sequence). V lost 5 bases and J 1 base, leaving 8 bases between the germline ends. The CDR3 region is CASSAQGTNEKLFF. CDR3 bases: TGTGCCAGTAGTGCCCAAGGAACTAATGAAAAACTGTTTTTT.

J is TRBJ1-4 and V is TRBV20-1; TRBD1 matches 12 bases. Germline V gives CDR1 DFQATT, CDR2 SNEGSKA (reference sequence). This CDR3 comprises 15 residues. With 6 bases clipped from V and 2 bases from J, the junction kept 4 bases outside the gene matches. The chain's CDR3 is CSAEGQGATNEKLFF. CDR3 nucleotide sequence: TGCAGTGCGGAGGGACAGGGGGCGACTAATGAAAAACTGTTTTTT.

This clonotype was counted only a few times. The chain has TRBV7-2 and TRBJ1-3; D ambiguous. From germline, CDR1 is SGHTA and CDR2 FQGNSA. The CDR3 length is 15 residues. The germline V and J ends were trimmed by 5 bases and 1 base, with 12 bases remaining between them. This CDR3 is CASSQAGLSGNTIYF. CDR3 bases: TGTGCCAGCAGCCAAGCAGGCCTATCTGGAAACACCATATATTTT.

The chain carries TRBV7-9 and TRBJ2-7, with 12 bases matching TRBD1. The J segment lost 5 bases and the V segment lost 4 bases, leaving 9 bases of the junction unmatched. CDR1 is SEHNR and CDR2 is FQNEAQ in the germline V gene (reference sequence). There are 16 residues in the CDR3. DNA of the CDR3: TGTGCCAGCAGCTCCACCACGGGACAGGGGGCCCACGAGCAGTACTTC. It is translated as CASSSTTGQGAHEQYF.

CDR3 region: CASSFNENSPLHF. CDR3 sequence (DNA): TGTGCCAGCAGCTTTAATGAAAATTCACCCCTCCACTTT. The chain uses TRBV7-2 and TRBJ1-6; no clear D gene. The CDR3 extends over 13 amino acids. V shed 3 bases and J shed 7 bases, with 7 bases lying between them. The germline gives CDR1 SGHTA, CDR2 FQGNSA.

The chain has TRBV10-3 and TRBJ2-1; 10 bases map to TRBD2. The end of the DNA fits TRBJ2-5 better, so the J call may be wrong. Per the germline V gene, CDR1 is ENHRY and CDR2 is SYGVKD. There are 14 residues in the CDR3. CDR3 amino acids: CATSEGLAVETQYF. The CDR3 region has the DNA TGTGCCACCTCGGAAGGACTAGCGGTAGAGACCCAGTACTTC.

This clonotype came up many times. The rearrangement links TRBV12-3 or TRBV12-4 to TRBJ2-1; 7 nucleotides agree with TRBD2. The CDR3 covers 14 residues. Trimming cost V 6 bases and J 6 bases; bases outside gene matches: 8. CDR3 DNA: TGTGCCAGCAGGTCAGGAGCGGGACCCAATGAGCAGTTCTTC. Translating gives CASRSGAGPNEQFF.

This clonotype showed up just a few times. This chain connects TRBV29-1 to TRBJ2-5, with TRBD1 identical over 7 bases. The trim removed 5 bases at V and 0 bases at J, leaving 6 bases unmatched. This CDR3 comprises 14 residues. Germline V gene sequence: CDR1 SQVTM, CDR2 ANQGSEA. As DNA, the CDR3 is TGCAGCGTTAAAGGGACAGCGGACCAAGAGACCCAGTACTTC. This sequence encodes CSVKGTADQETQYF.

The chain recombines TRBV11-1 with TRBJ2-4; the D is unclear. The CDR3 sequence is 12 residues long. V lost 4 bases to trimming and J lost 8 bases, with 9 bases between them. Looked up from germline, CDR1 is SGHAT and CDR2 is FQDESV (reference sequence). CDR3 DNA: TGTGCCAGCAGCTCTAACCTGGACATTCAGTACTTC. This codes for CASSSNLDIQYF.

This chain joins TRBV6-6 and TRBJ2-4; 8 nucleotides line up with TRBD1. V lost 6 bases to trimming and J lost 0 bases; unmatched junction nucleotides: 10. The V gene's germline CDR1 is MNHNY and CDR2 SVGAGI (reference sequence). The CDR3 runs 17 residues. CDR3 sequence: CASRGSTGVTAKNIQYF. The CDR3 DNA reads as TGTGCCAGCAGAGGGTCGACAGGGGTCACAGCCAAAAACATTCAGTACTTC.

The chain uses TRBV18 and TRBJ2-7; 8 nucleotides align to TRBD1. The DNA end favors TRBJ2-1, so the J call may be wrong. Germline V gene data show CDR1 as KGHSH and CDR2 as LQKENI. The CDR3 sequence is 16 residues long. CDR3 sequence (DNA): TGTGCCAGCTCACCACGTGACAGGGGAGGCTACAATGAGCAGTTCTTC. Encoded protein: CASSPRDRGGYNEQFF.

The chain carries TRBV29-1 and TRBJ1-1, with D hard to call. The CDR3 extends over 11 amino acids. CDR1 is SQVTM and CDR2 is ANQGSEA in the germline V gene. Trimming removed 8 bases at V and 3 bases at J, with 10 bases between. CDR3 sequence: CSPPPYTEAFF. In nucleotides, the CDR3 is TGCAGCCCCCCTCCCTACACTGAAGCTTTCTTT.

This clonotype was detected only once. At one end, the junction sequence differs from germline, possibly due to a read error. The chain is built from TRBV27 and TRBJ2-2; the D is unclear. This CDR3 has 15 residues. CDR1 and CDR2 from the germline V gene are MNHEY and SMNVEV (reference sequence). The CDR3 loop is CATSRLGRNTGELFF. CDR3 DNA: TGTGCCACCAGTCGTCTGGGCAGGAACACCGGGGAGCTGTTTTTT.

This clonotype was seen more than once but under ten times. This chain uses TRBV7-2 with TRBJ2-4; D might be TRBD2 (6 bases). V lost 4 bases, J lost 5 bases, and 9 bases lay in between. Germline V CDR1 and CDR2: SGHTA, FQGNSA. The CDR3 length is 13 residues. The CDR3 DNA follows: TGTGCCAGCAGCTGGTGGGAGGAAAACATTCAGTACTTC. Its translation: CASSWWEENIQYF.

V gene TRBV6-2 or TRBV6-3 combines with J gene TRBJ1-2, with D hard to call. Trimming pared 4 bases from V and 3 bases from J, leaving 12 bases between. The CDR3 totals 14 residues. Per the germline V gene, CDR1 is MNHEY and CDR2 is SVGEGT. CDR3 amino acids: CASSSDYGDYGYTF. CDR3 bases: TGTGCCAGCAGTTCCGACTACGGCGACTATGGCTACACCTTC.

V and J are TRBV30 and TRBJ2-7, with D unclear. V gave up 0 bases and J gave up 2 bases, with 5 bases separating them. The CDR3 contains 12 residues. Germline lookup yields CDR1 GTSNPN and CDR2 SVGIG (reference sequence). CDR3 amino acids: CAWSVKPYEQYF. CDR3 bases: TGTGCCTGGAGTGTAAAACCCTACGAGCAGTACTTC. The variable domain in full, with the rest retrieved from reference TRBV30 and TRBJ2-7, is SQTIHQWPATLVQPVGSPLSLECTVEGTSNPNLYWYRQAAGRGLQLLFYSVGIGQISSEVPQNLSASRPQDRQFILSSKKLLLSDSGFYLCAWSVKPYEQYFGPGTRLTVT.

This clonotype was seen ten or more times. The V gene is TRBV11-1, the J gene TRBJ2-3, with 11 bases lining up with TRBD2. CDR1 and CDR2 from the germline V gene are SGHAT and FQDESV (reference sequence). V lost 5 bases to trimming and J lost 1 base; unmatched junction nucleotides: 5. The CDR3 spans 16 residues. CDR3 DNA sequence: TGTGCCAGCAGCATGAAGACTAGCGGGGGCACAGATACGCAGTATTTT. It yields the protein CASSMKTSGGTDTQYF. The whole variable domain, filled in from reference TRBV11-1 and TRBJ2-3, reads EAEVAQSPRYKITEKSQAVAFWCDPISGHATLYWYRQILGQGPELLVQFQDESVVDDSQLPKDRFSAERLKGVDSTLKIQPAELGDSAMYLCASSMKTSGGTDTQYFGPGTRLTVL.

The table lists this clonotype with a few counts. This chain connects TRBV7-9 to TRBJ2-3; D unclear. Between the trimmed V and J ends, which lost 3 bases and 1 base, there was a span of 14 bases. This CDR3 has 16 amino acids. Germline V gene sequence: CDR1 SEHNR, CDR2 FQNEAQ (reference sequence). The CDR3 coding sequence is TGTGCCAGCAGCTTTACAGCGACTTCTGGCACAGATACGCAGTATTTT. It codes for CASSFTATSGTDTQYF.

The chain combines TRBV7-2 with TRBJ1-2, with 8 bases matching TRBD1. CDR3 length equals 17 residues. Germline V CDR1 and CDR2: SGHTA, FQGNSA. The ends lost 6 bases at V and 0 bases at J; junction bases unmatched: 12. CDR3 sequence (DNA): TGTGCCAGCAGGCATGGACAGGGAGTTGGGCCTAACTATGGCTACACCTTC. As protein: CASRHGQGVGPNYGYTF.

The V and J genes are TRBV10-3 and TRBJ1-5, with unresolved D. The V gene's germline CDR1 is ENHRY and CDR2 SYGVKD. Trimming pared 6 bases from V and 4 bases from J, leaving 16 bases between. The CDR3 is made up of 15 amino acids. This CDR3 is CAIRGAESPNQPQHF. The CDR3 coding sequence is TGTGCCATCAGGGGCGCTGAATCACCTAATCAGCCCCAGCATTTT.